These T cell receptor beta chains were read from a single sample in a study of blood T cell repertoires in COVID-19. The repertoire was sequenced with immunoSEQ multiplex PCR; TCRdb's copy has only in-frame clones and lacks some. Of roughly 200,000 clones in the sample, about 85% were seen once. The specimen sequenced was peripheral blood. These receptors were collected from an elderly woman with acute or convalescent COVID-19. The CDR3 runs from the conserved cysteine through the conserved F or W. The order of the fields is CDR3 protein, CDR3 DNA, V gene, clone size, D gene, J gene. D genes are given only for firm matches. Not every row has a clone size; where given, it reads once, few, many or a size class.

CASSFSPGPSTDTQYF TGCGCCAGCAGCTTCTCTCCAGGCCCAAGCACAGATACGCAGTATTTT TRBV5-1 NA NA TRBJ2-3
CASSRGQTIQETQYF TGTGCCAGCAGCAGGGGACAGACAATCCAAGAGACCCAGTACTTC TRBV21-1 NA NA TRBJ2-5
CASSLTGTPNTEAFF TGCGCCAGCAGCTTGACAGGGACACCGAACACTGAAGCTTTCTTT TRBV5-1 NA NA TRBJ1-1
CASSFPQGTGTFLQYF TGTGCCAGCAGTTTTCCCCAGGGGACAGGGACATTCCTGCAGTACTTC TRBV28 NA TRBD1 TRBJ2-7
CASFGEGSYGYTF TGTGCCAGTTTCGGTGAAGGGAGCTATGGCTACACCTTC TRBV9 few NA TRBJ1-2
CASGETGGGTEAFF TGCGCCAGCGGGGAGACGGGAGGGGGCACTGAAGCTTTCTTT TRBV4-3 NA NA TRBJ1-1
CASSRPGGLAEAFF TGTGCCAGCAGTCGACCCGGGGGTTTGGCTGAAGCTTTCTTT TRBV6-5 NA NA TRBJ1-1
CASSYPIGTGFEDQPQHF TGTGCCAGCAGTTACCCAATCGGGACAGGGTTTGAGGATCAGCCCCAGCATTTT TRBV6-2/TRBV6-3 NA TRBD1 TRBJ1-5
CASSSEGSGLAGFLEYF TGTGCCAGCAGCTCAGAAGGTAGCGGACTAGCGGGATTTTTGGAGTACTTC TRBV7-2 NA TRBD2 TRBJ2-7
CASSQEVSVNTEAFF TGCGCCAGCAGCCAAGAAGTGTCGGTGAACACTGAAGCTTTCTTT TRBV4-1 NA NA TRBJ1-1
CASSYSGPGIGEQYF TGTGCCAGCTCATACTCGGGCCCAGGGATCGGCGAGCAGTACTTC TRBV18 NA NA TRBJ2-7
CASSEGDRGPYQPQHF TGTGCCAGCAGTGAAGGGGACAGGGGGCCCTATCAGCCCCAGCATTTT TRBV6-1 NA TRBD1 TRBJ1-5